The 22 T cell receptor beta chains listed next were all sequenced from one sample in a study of T cells in tumors after PD-1 blockade. Method: immunoSEQ multiplex PCR; TCRdb's copy keeps in-frame clones and lacks some. This repertoire shows approximately 47,000 clones, 65% to 80% found once; its top ten account for approximately 7.9%. The source material was PBMCs, sampled before anti-PD-1 therapy. The receptor source for this set is a human donor with advanced basal cell or squamous cell carcinoma (not recorded which).

The chain uses TRBV28 and TRBJ1-1; weak D call: TRBD1 (6 bases). The CDR3 has 12 residues. Germline V CDR1 and CDR2: MDHEN, SYDVKM. The germline V and J ends were trimmed by 8 bases and 1 base, with 8 bases remaining between them. CDR3 protein: CASRGPNTEAFF. The CDR3 DNA reads TGTGCCAGCCGGGGGCCGAACACTGAAGCTTTCTTT.

V is TRBV2 and J is TRBJ1-2; D gene uncertain. The germline gives CDR1 SNHLY, CDR2 FYNNEI. The CDR3 contains 12 residues. V was cut by 2 bases and J by 8 bases, with 9 bases left in between. The CDR3, as DNA: TGTGCCAGCAGTGAAATGGGGTTCGGCTACACCTTC. This encodes CASSEMGFGYTF.

Concerning this clone itself: Within the sample, other DNA sequences also encode this same CDR3. The V and J genes are TRBV2 and TRBJ1-1; 8 bases match TRBD1. After removal of 6 bases from V and 1 base from J, the junction contained 4 bases not matched to a gene. Germline values: CDR1 SNHLY, CDR2 FYNNEI. This CDR3 contains 14 residues. CDR3 sequence reads: CASSRQGRNTEAFF. Written as DNA, the CDR3 is TGTGCCAGCAGCAGACAGGGGCGGAACACTGAAGCTTTCTTT.

This clone showed up just once. The chain couples TRBV3-1 (or the pseudogene TRBV3-2) to TRBJ1-1; D is perhaps TRBD1 (5 bases). From germline, CDR1 is LGHDT and CDR2 YNNKEL (reference sequence). The CDR3 consists of 14 residues. Trimming pared 4 bases from V and 4 bases from J, leaving 13 bases between. CDR3 region: CASSPAGRGTEAFF. CDR3 in DNA: TGTGCCAGCAGCCCCGCGGGTAGGGGCACTGAAGCTTTCTTT.

V usage is TRBV9 and J usage is TRBJ2-1, with D perhaps TRBD1 or TRBD2 (5 bases each). Germline values: CDR1 SGDLS, CDR2 YYNGEE. V was shortened by 6 bases and J by 0 bases, with 16 bases between the two germline ends. This CDR3 is built from 16 residues. The CDR3 here is CASNKGELLSYNEQFF. Written as DNA, the CDR3 is TGTGCCAGCAACAAAGGGGAGCTTCTCTCCTACAATGAGCAGTTCTTC.

This chain joins TRBV10-1 and TRBJ2-1; D perhaps matches TRBD2 (5 bases). CDR1 is WNHNN and CDR2 is SYGVQD in the germline V gene (reference sequence). The CDR3 extends over 14 amino acids. Trimming removed 5 bases at V and 0 bases at J, with 8 bases between. CDR3 in amino acids: CASSIGSSYNEQFF. CDR3 DNA: TGCGCCAGCAGTATAGGGAGCTCCTACAATGAGCAGTTCTTC.

The chain combines TRBV7-8 with TRBJ2-7; D might be TRBD1 (6 bases). Between the trimmed V and J ends, which lost 5 bases and 2 bases, there was a span of 16 bases. The CDR3 length is 15 residues. Looked up from germline, CDR1 is SGHVS and CDR2 is FQNEAQ. The CDR3 nucleotides read TGTGCCAGCAGCGACCGGGACAAAAGACCCTACGAGCAGTACTTC. The encoded protein is CASSDRDKRPYEQYF.

The chain joins TRBV3-1 (or the pseudogene TRBV3-2) to TRBJ2-5, with D uncertain. The CDR3 length is 16 residues. Germline CDR1 LGHDT, CDR2 YNNKEL (reference sequence). Trimming took 4 bases from V and 1 from J, leaving 16 bases between them. The CDR3 DNA sequence: TGTGCCAGCAGCCCCCCGTCTCATTTTACCCAAGAGACCCAGTACTTC. Protein: CASSPPSHFTQETQYF.

CDR3 sequence (DNA): TGTGCCAGCAGATTGGGGGAGGGGCAGAAAGCTTTCTTT. Amino acids: CASRLGEGQKAFF. The V call is TRBV6-5, the J call TRBJ1-1; D is possibly TRBD1 (5 bases). Trimming shortened V by 6 bases and J by 9 bases, and 17 bases separated the two germline ends. The CDR3 runs to 13 residues. The V gene's germline CDR1 is MNHEY and CDR2 SVGAGI.

The gene calls are TRBV9 and TRBJ2-3; maybe TRBD1 (6 bases). Between the trimmed V and J ends, which lost 3 bases and 7 bases, there was a span of 9 bases. The CDR3 is made up of 12 amino acids. Germline V gene lookup returns CDR1 SGDLS and CDR2 YYNGEE. The CDR3 spells CASSAQGNTQYF. DNA of the CDR3: TGTGCCAGCAGCGCACAGGGAAATACGCAGTATTTT.

This rearrangement joins TRBV19 to TRBJ1-1, with D uncertain. Germline CDR1 and CDR2: LNHDA and SQIVND (reference sequence). The CDR3 runs 17 residues. Trimming pared 3 bases from V and 0 bases from J, leaving 17 bases between. The CDR3 bases are TGTGCCAGTAGTATGATTGTGCGGCAGACCATGAACACTGAAGCTTTCTTT. Its protein is CASSMIVRQTMNTEAFF. Full variable domain (outside the CDR3, taken from reference TRBV19 and TRBJ1-1): DGGITQSPKYLFRKEGQNVTLSCEQNLNHDAMYWYRQDPGQGLRLIYYSQIVNDFQKGDIAEGYSVSREKKESFPLTVTSAQKNPTAFYLCASSMIVRQTMNTEAFFGQGTRLTVV.

The chain employs TRBV6-5 and TRBJ1-5; 9 nucleotides agree with TRBD1. There are 14 residues in the CDR3. CDR1 is MNHEY and CDR2 is SVGAGI in the germline V gene. Trimming took 6 bases from V and 6 from J; bases not matched to a gene: 6. CDR3: CASRRQGGGQPQHF. The CDR3 nucleotides read TGTGCCAGCAGGCGACAGGGGGGGGGTCAGCCCCAGCATTTT.

The J gene is TRBJ1-5, the V gene TRBV2, with 7 bases aligning to TRBD1. Germline V gene data show CDR1 as SNHLY and CDR2 as FYNNEI. The CDR3 has 15 amino acids. Trimming at V came to 7 bases and at J to 5 bases, leaving 11 bases not matched to a gene. DNA of the CDR3: TGTGCCAGCAAGACTCGACAGGGTAGAGATCAGCCCCAGCATTTT. The encoded protein is CASKTRQGRDQPQHF.

This clone was seen more than once but under ten times. The rearrangement joins TRBV29-1 to TRBJ2-1; D is unclear. Deletions cut 1 base from V and 4 bases from J, with 11 bases between. The CDR3 length is 14 residues. Per germline, CDR1 SQVTM and CDR2 ANQGSEA. CDR3 loop: CSVEGRINYNEQFF. The CDR3 bases are TGCAGCGTTGAAGGGCGGATTAATTACAATGAGCAGTTCTTC.

This chain connects TRBV28 to TRBJ1-2; maybe TRBD1 (6 bases). CDR1 MDHEN and CDR2 SYDVKM come from the germline V gene. V gave up 3 bases and J gave up 5 bases, with 16 bases separating them. This CDR3 region has 15 residues. CDR3 loop: CASSFLMGDTYGYTF. The CDR3 DNA reads TGTGCCAGCAGTTTTCTCATGGGGGACACTTATGGCTACACCTTC.

This clone came up a few times. The chain is built from TRBV7-2 and TRBJ2-4; 9 nucleotides align to TRBD1. The CDR3 loop spans 13 amino acids. Germline V CDR1 and CDR2: SGHTA, FQGNSA. Trimming took 4 bases from V and 11 from J; bases not matched to a gene: 6. CDR3 loop: CASSSPDRGVQYF. Here the CDR3 DNA reads TGTGCCAGCAGCTCTCCAGACAGGGGGGTTCAGTACTTC.

The rearrangement joins TRBV3-1 (or the pseudogene TRBV3-2) to TRBJ1-1; D is perhaps TRBD1 (6 bases). The CDR3 covers 14 residues. Trimming left V 0 bases short and J 4 bases short, with 9 bases between. Germline lookup yields CDR1 LGHDT and CDR2 YNNKEL (reference sequence). For the CDR3, the DNA is TGTGCCAGCAGCCAAGACGGAGGGGGCACTGAAGCTTTCTTT. It codes for CASSQDGGGTEAFF.

The genes are TRBV24-1 and TRBJ2-3; 13 bases align to TRBD2. V shed 3 bases and J 4 bases; nucleotides not matched to a gene: 3. The CDR3 consists of 16 residues. CDR1 and CDR2 from the germline V gene are KGHDR and SFDVKD. Here the CDR3 DNA reads TGTGCCACCAGTGATGCAGGACTAGCGGGAGCAGATACGCAGTATTTT. This sequence encodes CATSDAGLAGADTQYF.

The chain has TRBV19 and TRBJ1-6; 9 bases align to TRBD1. The CDR3 length is 18 residues. Germline V gene lookup returns CDR1 LNHDA and CDR2 SQIVND (reference sequence). With V trimmed by 5 bases and J by 7 bases, 15 bases remained unmatched. The CDR3 loop reads CASSSPPGTGRLNSPLHF. The CDR3 DNA follows: TGTGCCAGTAGTTCCCCTCCCGGGACAGGGAGACTCAATTCACCCCTCCACTTT. The full variable domain, completed using reference TRBV19 and TRBJ1-6, is DGGITQSPKYLFRKEGQNVTLSCEQNLNHDAMYWYRQDPGQGLRLIYYSQIVNDFQKGDIAEGYSVSREKKESFPLTVTSAQKNPTAFYLCASSSPPGTGRLNSPLHFGNGTRLTVT.

The chain links TRBV28 to TRBJ2-3; the match to TRBD2 covers 9 bases. CDR3 length: 17 residues. Germline CDR1 and CDR2: MDHEN and SYDVKM. J gave up 6 bases and V 7 bases, and 17 bases lay outside the gene matches. CDR3 in DNA: TGTGCCAGCACTTCTAGCGGGATTCGCTCGGTTCGGGATACGCAGTATTTT. As protein: CASTSSGIRSVRDTQYF.

The chain links TRBV5-1 to TRBJ2-3; weak D call: TRBD1 (6 bases). The V and J ends lost 6 bases and 2 bases respectively, with 19 bases between them. Germline V gene lookup returns CDR1 SGHRS and CDR2 YFSETQ. The CDR3 runs to 16 residues. The CDR3 DNA sequence: TGCGCCAGCATTCCGACGGTGGGGGCCATCACAGATACGCAGTATTTT. Translated: CASIPTVGAITDTQYF.

The chain couples TRBV13 to TRBJ2-1, with D possibly matching TRBD1 (6 bases). Trimming stripped 3 bases from V and 8 bases from J, with 14 bases between. The length of the CDR3 is 14 residues. Looked up from germline, CDR1 is PRHDT and CDR2 is FYEKMQ (reference sequence). CDR3: CASSLRGNVDEQFF. DNA of the CDR3: TGTGCCAGCAGCTTGAGGGGGAATGTAGATGAGCAGTTCTTC. Variable domain in full (rest from reference TRBV13 and TRBJ2-1): AAGVIQSPRHLIKEKRETATLKCYPIPRHDTVYWYQQGPGQDPQFLISFYEKMQSDKGSIPDRFSAQQFSDYHSELNMSSLELGDSALYFCASSLRGNVDEQFFGPGTRLTVL.